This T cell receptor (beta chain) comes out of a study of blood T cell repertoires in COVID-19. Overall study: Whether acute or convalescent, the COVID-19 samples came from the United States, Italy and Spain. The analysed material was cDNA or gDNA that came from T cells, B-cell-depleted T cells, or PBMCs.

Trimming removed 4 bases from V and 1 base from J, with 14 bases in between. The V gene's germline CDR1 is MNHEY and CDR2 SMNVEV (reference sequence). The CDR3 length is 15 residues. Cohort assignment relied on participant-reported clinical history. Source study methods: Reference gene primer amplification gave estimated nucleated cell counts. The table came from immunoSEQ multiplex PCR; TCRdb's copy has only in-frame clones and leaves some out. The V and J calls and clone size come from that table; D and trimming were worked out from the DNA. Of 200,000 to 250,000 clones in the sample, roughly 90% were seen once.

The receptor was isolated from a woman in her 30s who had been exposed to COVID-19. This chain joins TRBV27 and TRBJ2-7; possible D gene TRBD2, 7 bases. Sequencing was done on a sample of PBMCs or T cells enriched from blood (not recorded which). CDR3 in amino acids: CASSSLGGGSYEQYF. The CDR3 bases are TGTGCCAGCAGTTCTTTAGGGGGGGGTTCCTACGAGCAGTACTTC.